The source of this TCR beta chain is a study of identical twins (dated by TCRdb to between 2015 and 2016). Background on the whole study: The study deep-sequenced TCR alpha and beta repertoires from monozygotic twins, unrelated adults of various ages and cord blood to test whether fetal clonotypes persist. Replicate twin experiments were performed at different times using different library preparation protocols to rule out contamination.

With regard to this clonotype: The antigen this receptor binds is unknown. Per-base quality was not reported, and no clone a single base away is much larger than it.

At the junction V is shortened by 11 bases and J by 6 bases, with 20 bases in between. Including the terminal cysteine and phenylalanine, the CDR3 comprises 13 residues. Only CDR3 DNA remains: 39 bases, in frame from the first base. CDR1 MNHNS and CDR2 SASEGT were looked up in the germline V gene. Every donor in the study was a healthy Caucasian. The twin cohort consisted of three pairs of female monozygotic twins, all aged roughly 18 to 30 years. Peripheral blood mononuclear cells were the source from which RNA for the TCR libraries was isolated. The method was 5' RACE. Sequenced on an Illumina HiSeq 2000. Template switching added a universal primer binding site, and the final cDNA carried a unique molecular identifier that allowed TCR cDNA molecules to be counted accurately. First-strand cDNA for TCR alpha and beta chains was synthesized from specific primers in the conserved constant-segment region. To control for contamination, every cDNA library was double barcoded, receiving both a SMART-Mk sample barcode and Illumina barcodes. TruSeq adapter sequences and Illumina sample barcodes were added in two successive PCR steps. TCR alpha and beta cDNA libraries were sequenced on the Illumina HiSeq platform with custom primers. Regarding the original processing steps: Unique molecular identifiers were extracted from raw reads with MiGEC, and CDR3 positions were determined with MiXCR. Recombination models were inferred per individual with the repgenHMM and IGoR tools using an EM algorithm. Shared clonotypes were analyzed with the tcR package in R, and sharing was normalized by the product of cloneset sizes. To study raw recombination free of thymic and clonal selection effects, out-of-frame nonproductive sequences were analyzed. Using fastp at Q25 and MiXCR, TCRdb reprocessed the public reads and kept productive beta chains. Entries that share a CDR3 protein sequence are merged under the most common genes and DNA. The V and J calls and clone size come from TCRdb's table, not from the authors' own analysis. The sample yields hundreds of thousands of distinct CDR3 sequences; 15% to 20% were counted once. Around 12% of the sample rests with the top ten.

Beyond this particular receptor, the publication reports: Abundant cord blood beta clonotypes had fewer insertions, young adult naive repertoires showed a similar but weaker trend, and memory repertoires showed no such trend. In beta out-of-frame sequences, excess twin sharing was weaker, because having fewer shared sequences lowered the signal-to-noise ratio. Compared with coincidental sharing between unrelated individuals, out-of-frame TCR alpha sequences shared between twins had an excess of sequences with low generation probability. Invariant T cells such as MAIT and iNKT could partly confound zero-insertion analyses, although diverse VJ usage argued against such confounding for most clonotypes. Because the same donors could not be followed over many years, the conclusions relied on cross-sectional statistical analysis. In monozygotic twins, recombination models systematically underestimated out-of-frame TCR alpha sharing, but the models matched the sharing seen between unrelated individuals.

These data also featured in a second study, about T cells expressing NK-cell markers. The second source states: TCR beta-chain repertoires were profiled in sorted CD3+CD56+NKG2C+, CD3+CD56+NKG2C- and CD3+CD56-NKG2C+ T-cell subsets from roughly eight donors. Among the eight sequenced donors, seven were HCMV-seropositive and one was HCMV-seronegative. To restrict sorting to alphabetaTCR-expressing T cells, an anti-gammadeltaTCR antibody was added in several experiments. In six donors, the dominant CD3+CD56+NKG2C+ clonotypes ranked among the top 10 CD8+ clonotypes, making up about 1.0-7.0% of CD8+ T cells. Those dominant clonotypes were again the most abundant among CD3+CD56-NKG2C+ cells in a handful of donors, at about 28.3-65%. It remained unclear whether the expanded NKG2C-expressing T cell clones were specific for HCMV antigens. The eight sequenced donors were randomly selected healthy volunteers, three men and five women. HCMV serostatus was determined by detecting HCMV-specific IgG in serum with a commercial ELISA kit. For about 6 donors, unsorted PBMC were also used to sequence bulk peripheral blood T-cell repertoires. MIGEC was used to demultiplex reads and group the reads by UMI, and MiTCR was used to assemble and quantify clonotypes. To exclude erroneous sequences, only TCR cDNA sequences supported by at least two reads were retained. Downstream repertoire analysis used the tcR package, and clonotypes were matched across fractions by CDR3 nucleotide sequence plus V segment. Antigen specificity was annotated against VDJdb with VDJmatch, allowing one amino acid substitution in CDR3.

This sequence was found in a woman younger than 30 in good health. The V and J segments used are TRBV6-1 and TRBJ2-7; there is no confident call for the D gene. Sequencing was performed on PBMCs. The CDR3 has the sequence CAVQTGPSGEQYF. The DNA sequence is as follows: TGTGCCGTCCAGACGGGCCCCTCGGGCGAGCAGTACTTC.